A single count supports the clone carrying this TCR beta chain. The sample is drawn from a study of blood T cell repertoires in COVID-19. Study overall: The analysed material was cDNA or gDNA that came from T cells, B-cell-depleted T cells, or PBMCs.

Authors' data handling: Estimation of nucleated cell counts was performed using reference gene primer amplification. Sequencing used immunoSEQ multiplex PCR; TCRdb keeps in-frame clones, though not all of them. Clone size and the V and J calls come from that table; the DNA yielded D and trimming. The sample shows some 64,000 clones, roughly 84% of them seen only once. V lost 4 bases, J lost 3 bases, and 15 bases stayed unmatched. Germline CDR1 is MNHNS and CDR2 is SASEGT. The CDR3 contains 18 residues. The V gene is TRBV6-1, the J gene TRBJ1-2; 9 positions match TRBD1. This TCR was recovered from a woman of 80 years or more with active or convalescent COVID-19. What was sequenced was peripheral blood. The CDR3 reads CASSAWAQTQGAHYGYTF. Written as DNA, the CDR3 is TGTGCCAGCAGTGCTTGGGCCCAAACACAGGGGGCCCACTATGGCTACACCTTC.